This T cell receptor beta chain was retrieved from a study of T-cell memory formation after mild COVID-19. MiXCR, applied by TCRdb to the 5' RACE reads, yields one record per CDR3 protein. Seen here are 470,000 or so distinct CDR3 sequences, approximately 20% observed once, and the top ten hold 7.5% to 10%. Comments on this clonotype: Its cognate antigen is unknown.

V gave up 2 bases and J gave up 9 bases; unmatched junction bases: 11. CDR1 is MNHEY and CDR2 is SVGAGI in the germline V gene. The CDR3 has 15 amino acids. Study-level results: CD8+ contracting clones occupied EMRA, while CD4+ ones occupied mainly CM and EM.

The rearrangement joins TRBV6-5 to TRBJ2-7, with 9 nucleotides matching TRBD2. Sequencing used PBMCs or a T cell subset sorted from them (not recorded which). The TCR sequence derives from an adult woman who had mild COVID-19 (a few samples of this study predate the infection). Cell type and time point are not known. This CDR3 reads CASSYTGSGRGGQYF. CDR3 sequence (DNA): TGTGCCAGCAGTTACACGGGTAGCGGGAGAGGAGGGCAGTACTTC.